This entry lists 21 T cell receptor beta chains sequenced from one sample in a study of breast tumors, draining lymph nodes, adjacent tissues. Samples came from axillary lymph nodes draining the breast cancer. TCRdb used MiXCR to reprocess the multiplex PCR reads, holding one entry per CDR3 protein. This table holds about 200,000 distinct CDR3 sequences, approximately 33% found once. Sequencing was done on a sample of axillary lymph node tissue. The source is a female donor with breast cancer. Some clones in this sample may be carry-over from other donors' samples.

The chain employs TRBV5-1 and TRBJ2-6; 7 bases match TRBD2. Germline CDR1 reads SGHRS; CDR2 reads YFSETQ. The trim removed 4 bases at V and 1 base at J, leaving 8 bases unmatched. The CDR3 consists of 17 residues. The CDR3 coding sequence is TGCGCCAGCAGCCCCTCTGGGGGGGTTTCTGGGGCCAACGTCCTGACTTTC. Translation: CASSPSGGVSGANVLTF.

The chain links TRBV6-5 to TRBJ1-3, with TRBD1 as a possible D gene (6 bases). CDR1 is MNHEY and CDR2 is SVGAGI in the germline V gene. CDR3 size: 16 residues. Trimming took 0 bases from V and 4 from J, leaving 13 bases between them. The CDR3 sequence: CASSYSAGARGNTIYF. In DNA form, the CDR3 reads TGTGCCAGCAGTTACTCGGCGGGGGCGCGAGGAAACACCATATATTTT.

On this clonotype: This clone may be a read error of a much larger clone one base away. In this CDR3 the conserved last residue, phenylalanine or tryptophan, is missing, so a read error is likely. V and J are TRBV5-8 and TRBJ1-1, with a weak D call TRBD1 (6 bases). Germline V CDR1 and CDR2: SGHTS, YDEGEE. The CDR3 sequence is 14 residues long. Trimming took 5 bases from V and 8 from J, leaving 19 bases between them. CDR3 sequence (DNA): TGTGCCAGCAGTCCGGACGGGGGGCAAAGGGAAGCTTTCGTT. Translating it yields CASSPDGGQREAFV.

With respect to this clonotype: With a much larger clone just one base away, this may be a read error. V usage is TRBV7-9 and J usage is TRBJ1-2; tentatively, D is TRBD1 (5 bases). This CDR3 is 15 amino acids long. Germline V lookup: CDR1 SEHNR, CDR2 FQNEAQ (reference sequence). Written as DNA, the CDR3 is TGTGCCAGCAGCCAGTGGGGGAGCGCTAACTATGGCTACGCCTTC. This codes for CASSQWGSANYGYAF.

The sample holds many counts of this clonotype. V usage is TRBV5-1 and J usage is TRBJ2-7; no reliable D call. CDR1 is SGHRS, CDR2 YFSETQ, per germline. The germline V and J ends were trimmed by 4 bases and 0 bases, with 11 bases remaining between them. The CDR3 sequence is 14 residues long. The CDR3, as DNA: TGCGCCAGCAGCGCCGGACCGGTCTCCTACGAGCAGTACTTC. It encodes CASSAGPVSYEQYF.

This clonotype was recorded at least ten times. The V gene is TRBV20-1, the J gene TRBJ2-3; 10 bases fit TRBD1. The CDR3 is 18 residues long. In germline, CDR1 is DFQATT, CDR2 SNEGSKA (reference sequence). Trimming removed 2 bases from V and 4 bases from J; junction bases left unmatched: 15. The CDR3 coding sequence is TGCAGTGCTAGATCGATTGGCGGACAGGGGGTGGAGGCAGATACGCAGTATTTT. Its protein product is CSARSIGGQGVEADTQYF.

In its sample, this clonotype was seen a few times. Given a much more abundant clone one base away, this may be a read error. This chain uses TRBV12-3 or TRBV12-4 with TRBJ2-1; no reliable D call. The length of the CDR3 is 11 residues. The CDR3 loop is CASGFGNEQFF. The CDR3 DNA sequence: TGTGCCAGCGGTTTCGGCAATGAGCAGTTCTTC.

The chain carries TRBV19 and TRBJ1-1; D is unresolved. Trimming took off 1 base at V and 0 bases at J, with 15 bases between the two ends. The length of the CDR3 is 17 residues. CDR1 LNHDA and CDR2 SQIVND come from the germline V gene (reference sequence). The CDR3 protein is CASSIVDDGRLNTEAFF. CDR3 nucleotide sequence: TGTGCCAGTAGTATAGTTGACGATGGACGTCTGAACACTGAAGCTTTCTTT.

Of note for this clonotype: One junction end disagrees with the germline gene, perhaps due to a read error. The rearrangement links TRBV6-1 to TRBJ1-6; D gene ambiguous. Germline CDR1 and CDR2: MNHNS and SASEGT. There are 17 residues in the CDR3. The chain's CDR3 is CASSQAAAGSYNSPLHF. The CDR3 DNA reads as TGTGCCAGCAGTCAAGCGGCGGCGGGCTCCTATAATTCACCCCTCCACTTT.

The CDR3 nucleotides are TGTGCCACCAGCAGCCAAGTAGGCGGGGATAGCACAGATACGCAGTATTTT. It yields the protein CATSSQVGGDSTDTQYF. The V gene is TRBV15, the J gene TRBJ2-3, with a tentative D call TRBD2 (6 bases). In germline, CDR1 is LNHNV, CDR2 YYDKDF (reference sequence). CDR3 length: 17 residues. Deletions cut 3 bases from V and 0 bases from J, with 16 bases between. Full variable domain (outside the CDR3, taken from reference TRBV15 and TRBJ2-3): DAMVIQNPRYQVTQFGKPVTLSCSQTLNHNVMYWYQQKSSQAPKLLFHYYDKDFNNEADTPDNFQSRRPNTSFCFLDIRSPGLGDTAMYLCATSSQVGGDSTDTQYFGPGTRLTVL.

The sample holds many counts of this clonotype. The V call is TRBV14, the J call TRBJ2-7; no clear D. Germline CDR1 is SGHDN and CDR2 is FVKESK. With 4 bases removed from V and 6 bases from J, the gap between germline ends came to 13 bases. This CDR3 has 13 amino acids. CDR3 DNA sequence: TGTGCCAGCAGCCCTCGGATGACTGGCGAGCAGTACTTC. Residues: CASSPRMTGEQYF. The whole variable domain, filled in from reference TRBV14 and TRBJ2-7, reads EAGVTQFPSHSVIEKGQTVTLRCDPISGHDNLYWYRRVMGKEIKFLLHFVKESKQDESGMPNNRFLAERTGGTYSTLKVQPAELEDSGVYFCASSPRMTGEQYFGPGTRLTVT.

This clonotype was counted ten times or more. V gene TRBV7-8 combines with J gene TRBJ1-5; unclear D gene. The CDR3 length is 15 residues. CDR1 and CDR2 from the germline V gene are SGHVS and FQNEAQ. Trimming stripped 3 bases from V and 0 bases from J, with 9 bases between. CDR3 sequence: CASSLRLYSNQPQHF. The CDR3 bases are TGTGCCAGCAGCTTGCGCCTCTATAGCAATCAGCCCCAGCATTTT.

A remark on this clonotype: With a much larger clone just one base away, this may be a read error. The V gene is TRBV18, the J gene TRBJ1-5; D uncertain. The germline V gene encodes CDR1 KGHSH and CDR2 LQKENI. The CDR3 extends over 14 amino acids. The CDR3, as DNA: TGTGCCAACTCATCGGACTCTCGGGGTCAGCCCCAGCATTTT. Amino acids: CANSSDSRGQPQHF. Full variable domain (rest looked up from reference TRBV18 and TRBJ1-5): NAGVMQNPRHLVRRRGQEARLRCSPMKGHSHVYWYRQLPEEGLKFMVYLQKENIIDESGMPKERFSAEFPKEGPSILRIQQVVRGDSAAYFCANSSDSRGQPQHFGDGTRLSIL.

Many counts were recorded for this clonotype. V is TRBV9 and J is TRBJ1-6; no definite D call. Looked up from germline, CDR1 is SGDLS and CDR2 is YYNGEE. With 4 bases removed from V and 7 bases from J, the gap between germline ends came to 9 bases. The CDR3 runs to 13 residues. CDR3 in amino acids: CASSSPGNSPLHF. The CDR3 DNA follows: TGTGCCAGCAGCTCGCCGGGGAATTCACCCCTCCACTTT.

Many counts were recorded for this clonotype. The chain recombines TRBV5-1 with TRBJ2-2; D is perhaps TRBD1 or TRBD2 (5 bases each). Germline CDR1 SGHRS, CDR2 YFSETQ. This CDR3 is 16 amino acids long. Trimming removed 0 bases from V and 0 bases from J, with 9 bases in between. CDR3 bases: TGCGCCAGCAGCTTGGCGGGGACCGCGAACACCGGGGAGCTGTTTTTT. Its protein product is CASSLAGTANTGELFF.

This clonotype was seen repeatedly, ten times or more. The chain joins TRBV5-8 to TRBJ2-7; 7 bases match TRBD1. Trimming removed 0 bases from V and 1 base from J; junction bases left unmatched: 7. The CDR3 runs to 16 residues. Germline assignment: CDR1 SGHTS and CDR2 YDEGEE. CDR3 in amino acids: CASSLGGQNPSYEQYF. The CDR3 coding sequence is TGTGCCAGCAGCTTGGGGGGACAGAACCCTTCCTACGAGCAGTACTTC.

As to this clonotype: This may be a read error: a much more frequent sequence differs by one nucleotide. In DNA, the CDR3 is TGTGCTAGCAGCTTAAACACAGGACAGGGGGAGACCCAGCACTTC. Residues: CASSLNTGQGETQHF. V gene TRBV7-7 combines with J gene TRBJ2-5; 10 bases map to TRBD1. The CDR3 has 15 residues. The germline gives CDR1 SSHAT, CDR2 FNYEAQ (reference sequence). Full variable domain (outside the CDR3, taken from reference TRBV7-7 and TRBJ2-5): GAGVSQSPRYKVTKRGQDVTLRCDPISSHATLYWYQQALGQGPEFLTYFNYEAQPDKSGLPSDRFSAERPEGSISTLTIQRTEQRDSAMYRCASSLNTGQGETQHFGPGTRLLVL.

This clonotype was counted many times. The CDR3 reads CASSVGSGGRQETQYF. In DNA, the CDR3 is TGTGCCAGCAGCGTTGGGAGCGGGGGGCGCCAAGAGACCCAGTACTTC. This chain links TRBV9 with TRBJ2-5; TRBD2 agrees at 9 bases. CDR1 and CDR2 from the germline V gene are SGDLS and YYNGEE. CDR3 length: 16 amino acids. Unmatched junction bases numbered 6, after V lost 2 bases and J lost 1 base.

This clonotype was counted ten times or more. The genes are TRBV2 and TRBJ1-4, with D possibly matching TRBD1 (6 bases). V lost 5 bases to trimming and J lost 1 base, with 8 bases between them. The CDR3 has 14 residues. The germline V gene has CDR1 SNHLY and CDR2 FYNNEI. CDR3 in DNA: TGTGCCAGCAGTCCCAGGGGAACTAATGAAAAACTGTTTTTT. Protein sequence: CASSPRGTNEKLFF.

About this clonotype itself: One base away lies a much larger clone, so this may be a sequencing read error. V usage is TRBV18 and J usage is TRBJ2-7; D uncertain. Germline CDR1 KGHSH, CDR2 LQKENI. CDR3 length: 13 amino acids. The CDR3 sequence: CASSPPSRSEQCF. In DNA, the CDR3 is TGTGCCAGCTCACCACCTTCGAGGTCCGAGCAGTGCTTC.

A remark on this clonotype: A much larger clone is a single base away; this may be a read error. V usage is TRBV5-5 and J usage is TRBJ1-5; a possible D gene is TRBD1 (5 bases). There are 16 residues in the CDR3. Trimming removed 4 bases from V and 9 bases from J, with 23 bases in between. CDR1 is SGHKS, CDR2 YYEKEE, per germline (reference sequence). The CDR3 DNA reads TGTGCCAGCAGCACCTCGGACACGCTCGACCTCCGGCCCCAGCATTTT. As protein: CASSTSDTLDLRPQHF. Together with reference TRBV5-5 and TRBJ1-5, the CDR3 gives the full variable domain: DAGVTQSPTHLIKTRGQQVTLRCSPISGHKSVSWYQQVLGQGPQFIFQYYEKEERGRGNFPDRFSARQFPNYSSELNVNALLLGDSALYLCASSTSDTLDLRPQHFGDGTRLSIL.